The rows below give T cell receptor beta chains drawn from one sample of a study of human T cells and chemical hapten exposure. MiXCR, applied by TCRdb to the RACE reads, yields one record per CDR3 protein. This repertoire shows about 34,000 distinct CDR3 sequences, 10% found once; its top ten account for 25% to 35%. The sample was whole blood, taken in connection with sensitization to the hapten diphenylcyclopropenone (DPC). Every receptor here comes from a man between 50 and 59 years old with alopecia areata. Some clones in this sample may be carry-over from other donors' samples. Each CDR3 is given without its conserved first and last residue. Clone size is shown for a subset of rows, as once, few, many or a class of expanded clone.

clone_size	j_call	v_call	cdr3_aa
few	TRBJ2-7	TRBV7-9	ASSSGTGNYEQY
.	TRBJ1-2	TRBV29-1	SVELTAHYGYT
.	TRBJ2-2	TRBV4-1	ASSQGNRKPGELF
.	TRBJ2-3	TRBV7-9	ASSLKGGPDTQY
many	TRBJ2-3	TRBV29-1	SVDLSRGQQLY
many	TRBJ2-2	TRBV7-9	ASSSHLGENGELF
many	TRBJ2-7	TRBV10-3	AISESGRESHEQY
.	TRBJ2-3	TRBV13	ASSRYTDTQY
many	TRBJ1-2	TRBV5-4	ASSLEGPYGYT
many	TRBJ2-5	TRBV4-3	ASSQGASSAGGYETQY
many	TRBJ2-5	TRBV5-1	ASSFQSSGSYQETQY
few	TRBJ2-1	TRBV2	ASSEADGGYNEQF
many	TRBJ2-7	TRBV6-5	ASSYQGRYYEQY
few	TRBJ2-7	TRBV5-6	ASSVQTGGYEQY
.	TRBJ2-7	TRBV12-3/TRBV12-4	ASSLAGAIYEQY
.	TRBJ2-1	TRBV6-4	ASSLQEGNEQF
.	TRBJ1-4	TRBV12-3/TRBV12-4	ASSRDGQGTEKLF
many	TRBJ2-1	TRBV29-1	SPLRGNEQF
many	TRBJ2-2	TRBV27	ASKVNTGELF
few	TRBJ2-3	TRBV11-3	ASSGTTATNTQY
many	TRBJ2-2	TRBV5-4	ASSLDTGELF
many	TRBJ2-1	TRBV27	ASSLLAAYSNEQF
many	TRBJ2-7	TRBV20-1	SVNQQGVAQY
few	TRBJ2-7	TRBV4-1	ASSQPGLAGALYEQY
.	TRBJ2-7	TRBV12-3/TRBV12-4	ASSLVPTRKEQY
few	TRBJ2-1	TRBV7-2	ASSGWGGGLNEQF
many	TRBJ1-5	TRBV28	ASSSTPVQGWAQH
many	TRBJ1-2	TRBV15	ATSSDLNYGYT
many	TRBJ2-3	TRBV20-1	SGITGTAGTQY
many	TRBJ2-1	TRBV7-8	ASSLVIGNNEQF
many	TRBJ2-1	TRBV12-3/TRBV12-4	ASTRGQAGNEQF
many	TRBJ1-5	TRBV28	ASSLDRDQPQH
many	TRBJ2-7	TRBV20-1	SARGQNEQY
.	TRBJ1-1	TRBV29-1	SVDTGGAGTEAF
.	TRBJ2-1	TRBV20-1	SARAETSGIFEQF
.	TRBJ1-1	TRBV19	ASRLGAEAF
.	TRBJ2-5	TRBV7-7	ASSGPGAAETQY
many	TRBJ2-3	TRBV10-1	ASSKQGTTDTQY
many	TRBJ2-1	TRBV5-1	ASCLVESSYNEQF
few	TRBJ2-6	TRBV4-1	ASSQRRAEGFPGANVLT
.	TRBJ2-2	TRBV24-1	ATSDTRGGGNTGELF
.	TRBJ2-1	TRBV5-1	ASSPDRGPGLAGTSSYNEQF
.	TRBJ2-1	TRBV28	ASSTQAFEQF
few	TRBJ2-1	TRBV20-1	SATAVASSYNEQF
few	TRBJ1-5	TRBV12-3/TRBV12-4	ASSLAGRVGQH
.	TRBJ2-3	TRBV28	ASSQLGRGTQY
few	TRBJ2-1	TRBV5-1	ASSDGGGRGEQF
.	TRBJ1-1	TRBV25-1	ARWGRWTEAF
few	TRBJ2-7	TRBV9	ASSVRQDGEQY
many	TRBJ2-7	TRBV10-2	ASSPPTSGRPHEQY
.	TRBJ1-6	TRBV28	ASSSDRGYNSPLH
few	TRBJ1-1	TRBV5-1	ASSLDGVGNTEAF
.	TRBJ2-1	TRBV6-2/TRBV6-3	ASSYSQRDFFFYEQF